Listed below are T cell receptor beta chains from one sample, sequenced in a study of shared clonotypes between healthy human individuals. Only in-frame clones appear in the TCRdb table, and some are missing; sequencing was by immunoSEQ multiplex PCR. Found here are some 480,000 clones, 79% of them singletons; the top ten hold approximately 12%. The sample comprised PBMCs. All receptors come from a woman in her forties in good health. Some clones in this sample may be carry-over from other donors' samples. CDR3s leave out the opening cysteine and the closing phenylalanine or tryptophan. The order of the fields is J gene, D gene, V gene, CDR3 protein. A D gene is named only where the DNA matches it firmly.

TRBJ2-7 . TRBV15 ATSRGLGGYGYEQY
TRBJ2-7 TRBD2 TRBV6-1 AVLSGRVYEQY
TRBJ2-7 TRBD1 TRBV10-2 ASRRQGDSYEQY
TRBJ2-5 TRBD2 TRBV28 ASSFSRTSGLKIQETQY
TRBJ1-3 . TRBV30 AWSVGAGNTIY
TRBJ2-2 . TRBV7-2 ASSLDTITGELF
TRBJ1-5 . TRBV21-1 ASSKVRADPTSQPQH
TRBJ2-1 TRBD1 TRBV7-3 ASSNTGTATNEQF
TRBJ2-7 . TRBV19 ASSSRDGPYEQY
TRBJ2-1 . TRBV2 ASSDPGLGMQF
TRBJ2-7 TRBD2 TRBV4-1 ASSQESSGSYISYEQY
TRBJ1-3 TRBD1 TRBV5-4 ASSPGTGVGNTIY
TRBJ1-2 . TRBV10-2 ASSDSTRYGYT
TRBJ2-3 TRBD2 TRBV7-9 ASSPPGLAVNTQY
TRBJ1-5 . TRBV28 ASSPAWLNQPQH
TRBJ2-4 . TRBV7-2 ASSFGLAKNIQY
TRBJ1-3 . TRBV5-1 ASTSGQGSGNTIY
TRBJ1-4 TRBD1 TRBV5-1 ASSLAAGGEKLF
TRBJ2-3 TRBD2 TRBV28 ASSQTGSGVLAGMRTDTQY
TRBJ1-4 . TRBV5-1 ASSPRGGGEKLF
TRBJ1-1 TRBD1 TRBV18 ASSPSRQGLNTEAF
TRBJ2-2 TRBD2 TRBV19 ASSVPLAGGTNTGELF
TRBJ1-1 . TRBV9 ASSVATGNTEAF
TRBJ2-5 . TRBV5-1 ASMLQGAQETQY
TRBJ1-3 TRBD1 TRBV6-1 ASSELEGQGNTIY
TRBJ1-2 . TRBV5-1 ASSPGEGPDYGYT
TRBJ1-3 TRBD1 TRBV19 ASSQTGTGDITGNTIY
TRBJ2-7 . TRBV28 ASSARGKGAYEQY
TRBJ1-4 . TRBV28 ASSLGSLNEKLF
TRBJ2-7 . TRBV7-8 ASSLQGRGQY
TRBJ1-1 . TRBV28 ASSSGGWGWTEAF
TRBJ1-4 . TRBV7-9 ASRRESGVGGEKLF
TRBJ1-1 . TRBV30 AWGVYGVNTEAF
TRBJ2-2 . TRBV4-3 ASSPGLLANTGELF
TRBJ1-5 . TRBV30 AWSVRHSGFNQPQH
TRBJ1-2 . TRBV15 ATSIAVGRTNYGYT
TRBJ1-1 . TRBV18 ASSPFTGDTEAF
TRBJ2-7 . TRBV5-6 ASSFGTTAYEQY
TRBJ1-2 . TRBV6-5 ASSRTQANYGYT
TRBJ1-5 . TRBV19 ATQETVARNQPQH
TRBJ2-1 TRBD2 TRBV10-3 AITGGNEQF
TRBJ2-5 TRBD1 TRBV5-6 ASSSGTGWETQY
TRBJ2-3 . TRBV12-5 ASGLPSRSTDTQY
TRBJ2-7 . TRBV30 AWGLERTYEQY
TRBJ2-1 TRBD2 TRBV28 ASSLGSSGMGEQF
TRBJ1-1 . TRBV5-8 ASTPDTEAF
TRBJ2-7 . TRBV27 ASSLKGQGGEQY
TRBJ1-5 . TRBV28 ASSSANQPQH
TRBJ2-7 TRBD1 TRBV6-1 ASSELGRDREGEQY
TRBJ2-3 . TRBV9 ASSVGIQSTDTQY
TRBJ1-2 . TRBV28 ASSLRGRGYGYT
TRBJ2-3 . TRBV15 ATSRDGSDTQY